These 27 T cell receptor beta chains were all obtained from the same sample, sequenced in a study of PD-1 blockade in classical Hodgkin lymphoma. Clones were read by immunoSEQ multiplex PCR, and TCRdb kept only the in-frame ones, dropping some. The sample lists roughly 23,000 clones, 71% occurring once. Every single patient, without exception, relapsed after autologous stem cell transplantation, and brentuximab vedotin exposure varied. The sample consisted of peripheral blood mononuclear cells (PBMCs), taken at baseline. The source is a human donor with classical Hodgkin lymphoma.

In regard to this clone: The identical CDR3 is also encoded by other nucleotide sequences in the sample. CDR3 region: CASSFLNQPQHF. CDR3 in DNA: TGTGCCAGTAGCTTTTTAAATCAGCCCCAGCATTTT. V gene TRBV19 combines with J gene TRBJ1-5, with D unresolved. Germline V CDR1 and CDR2: LNHDA, SQIVND (reference sequence). The germline V and J ends were trimmed by 6 bases and 4 bases, with 7 bases remaining between them. The CDR3 has 12 amino acids.

This chain links TRBV30 with TRBJ2-3; no definite D call. The CDR3 runs to 11 residues. Germline CDR1 is GTSNPN and CDR2 is SVGIG (reference sequence). Trimming cost V 3 bases and J 7 bases, with 8 bases left between them. The CDR3 bases are TGTGCCTGGAGGGAAGGCTATACGCAGTATTTT. It yields the protein CAWREGYTQYF.

This clone occurred once. The gene calls are TRBV5-6 and TRBJ1-2, with D possibly TRBD1 on 5 matching bases. Germline V lookup: CDR1 SGHDT, CDR2 YYEEEE. The CDR3 sequence is 12 residues long. The V and J ends lost 4 bases and 9 bases respectively, with 13 bases between them. CDR3 residues: CASSTRRDRYTF. DNA of the CDR3: TGTGCCAGCAGCACCCGCAGGGATCGCTACACCTTC.

This chain connects TRBV6-1 to TRBJ2-2; perhaps TRBD2 as D (5 bases). Per the germline V gene, CDR1 is MNHNS and CDR2 is SASEGT. This CDR3 is 14 amino acids long. V gave up 2 bases and J gave up 5 bases, with 9 bases separating them. This chain's CDR3 is CASSESRGTGELFF. CDR3 sequence (DNA): TGTGCCAGCAGTGAAAGTCGGGGAACCGGGGAGCTGTTTTTT.

This clone was picked up one time. V gene TRBV27 combines with J gene TRBJ2-7; a possible D gene is TRBD1 (5 bases). The CDR3 is made up of 15 amino acids. The ends were cut back, 0 bases at V and 0 bases at J, with 9 bases in the middle. The germline CDR1 and CDR2 sequences are MNHEY and SMNVEV (reference sequence). CDR3 sequence: CASSLSRVSSYEQYF. In DNA form, the CDR3 reads TGTGCCAGCAGTTTATCCAGGGTTAGCTCCTACGAGCAGTACTTC.

V and J are TRBV7-2 and TRBJ2-1; 7 bases are a match to TRBD2. Germline-derived CDR1 and CDR2 are SGHTA and FQGNSA. V was clipped by 8 bases and J by 9 bases; unmatched bases: 10. This CDR3 has 13 residues. Written as DNA, the CDR3 is TGTGCCAGCGGAACTTTGACGGGAGGTGAGCAGTTCTTC. It translates to CASGTLTGGEQFF. Full variable domain (remainder filled in from reference TRBV7-2 and TRBJ2-1): GAGVSQSPSNKVTEKGKDVELRCDPISGHTALYWYRQSLGQGLEFLIYFQGNSAPDKSGLPSDRFSAERTGGSVSTLTIQRTQQEDSAVYLCASGTLTGGEQFFGPGTRLTVL.

The chain is built from TRBV5-6 and TRBJ2-3, with 10 bases that match TRBD1. CDR1 is SGHDT and CDR2 is YYEEEE in the germline V gene. The CDR3 runs to 16 residues. Trimming cost V 1 base and J 4 bases; bases outside gene matches: 6. The CDR3 sequence is CASSLMGGTGADTQYF. The CDR3 DNA reads as TGTGCCAGCAGCTTGATGGGCGGGACAGGGGCAGATACGCAGTATTTT.

This chain joins TRBV28 and TRBJ2-3; 11 nucleotides match TRBD2. Germline trimming cut 6 bases from V and 3 bases from J; bases unmatched to any gene: 5. Germline CDR1 is MDHEN and CDR2 is SYDVKM. The CDR3 runs to 15 residues. For the CDR3, the DNA is TGTGCCAGCAGCAATAGCGGGAGGGCAACAGATACGCAGTATTTT. It codes for CASSNSGRATDTQYF.

This chain uses TRBV28 with TRBJ1-1, with unresolved D. The CDR3 has 13 residues. Germline CDR1 is MDHEN and CDR2 is SYDVKM. Trimming cost V 5 bases and J 4 bases, with 11 bases left between them. DNA for the CDR3: TGTGCCAGCAGTCCCCAATTGGGCACTGAAGCTTTCTTT. Its protein product is CASSPQLGTEAFF. Using reference TRBV28 and TRBJ1-1 for the parts outside the CDR3, the full variable domain is DVKVTQSSRYLVKRTGEKVFLECVQDMDHENMFWYRQDPGLGLRLIYFSYDVKMKEKGDIPEGYSVSREKKERFSLILESASTNQTSMYLCASSPQLGTEAFFGQGTRLTVV.

The V call is TRBV6-1, the J call TRBJ2-5, with TRBD1 matching 9 bases. The CDR3 runs 14 residues. Germline CDR1 is MNHNS and CDR2 is SASEGT. V shed 8 bases and J 5 bases; nucleotides not matched to a gene: 9. The CDR3 loop is CASAHRGRVETQYF. The CDR3 region has the DNA TGTGCCAGCGCACACAGGGGGCGCGTGGAGACCCAGTACTTC.

This chain joins TRBV5-1 and TRBJ2-1; TRBD2 matches at 12 bases. CDR3 size: 15 residues. Germline trimming cut 4 bases from V and 4 bases from J; bases unmatched to any gene: 3. Germline V CDR1 and CDR2: SGHRS, YFSETQ. This CDR3 is CASSAGLAGYNEQFF. CDR3 bases: TGCGCCAGCAGCGCGGGACTAGCGGGTTACAATGAGCAGTTCTTC.

J is TRBJ1-3 and V is TRBV6-5; D remains ambiguous. CDR1 is MNHEY and CDR2 is SVGAGI in the germline V gene. V was pared by 0 bases and J by 2 bases, with 11 bases between. The CDR3 sequence is 16 residues long. The CDR3 DNA reads as TGTGCCAGCAGTTACTCTAGGATAGCGCCTGGAAACACCATATATTTT. This gives the protein CASSYSRIAPGNTIYF.

The chain links TRBV6-5 to TRBJ1-3; D is undetermined. Germline V gives CDR1 MNHEY, CDR2 SVGAGI. CDR3 length equals 16 residues. The V gene lost 4 bases and the J gene lost 0 bases, with 13 bases spanning the gap. The chain's CDR3 is CASSWFMTGSGNTIYF. In DNA, the CDR3 is TGTGCCAGCAGTTGGTTCATGACCGGCTCTGGAAACACCATATATTTT.

The V call is TRBV11-3, the J call TRBJ2-5; 8 positions agree with TRBD2. The V segment lost 5 bases and the J segment 2 bases; nucleotides outside the gene matches: 7. The CDR3 extends over 15 amino acids. Germline V gene data show CDR1 as SGHNT and CDR2 as YENEEA. The CDR3 DNA sequence: TGTGCCAGCAGCCTTGTAGCGGGATCGCAAGAGACCCAGTACTTC. It encodes CASSLVAGSQETQYF.

The V gene is TRBV19, the J gene TRBJ2-7; D is unresolved. Germline V gives CDR1 LNHDA, CDR2 SQIVND (reference sequence). Trimming stripped 3 bases from V and 4 bases from J, with 16 bases between. The CDR3 has 15 amino acids. CDR3 DNA: TGTGCCAGTAGTATGGTGTGGGGTGAAAATTACGAGCAGTACTTC. This encodes CASSMVWGENYEQYF.

The rearrangement joins TRBV9 to TRBJ1-3, with D maybe TRBD1 (5 bases). V gave up 5 bases and J gave up 1 base, with 13 bases separating them. Germline CDR1 and CDR2: SGDLS and YYNGEE. The CDR3 has 15 amino acids. The CDR3 nucleotides read TGTGCCAGCAGTGAAGAGGGACTTTCTGGAAACACCATATATTTT. This codes for CASSEEGLSGNTIYF.

The chain combines TRBV4-3 with TRBJ2-7; 7 bases line up with TRBD1. Germline values: CDR1 LGHNA, CDR2 YSLEER. With 2 bases clipped from V and 7 bases from J, the junction kept 5 bases outside the gene matches. The CDR3 loop spans 13 amino acids. CDR3 in amino acids: CASSQKKGQEQYF. The DNA of the CDR3 is TGCGCCAGCAGCCAAAAAAAGGGACAGGAGCAGTACTTC.

The chain employs TRBV4-3 and TRBJ2-1, with D perhaps assigned TRBD1 or TRBD2 (5 bases each). Trimming took off 0 bases at V and 7 bases at J, with 10 bases between the two ends. Germline loops: CDR1 LGHNA, CDR2 YSLEER. The CDR3 contains 14 residues. The CDR3: CASSQDLEGNEQFF. In DNA, the CDR3 is TGCGCCAGCAGCCAAGATCTTGAGGGGAATGAGCAGTTCTTC.

This clone was detected once. The chain is built from TRBV9 and TRBJ2-3; weak D call: TRBD1 (6 bases). The CDR3 runs 15 residues. CDR1 SGDLS and CDR2 YYNGEE come from the germline V gene. Trimming shortened V by 0 bases and J by 2 bases, and 10 bases separated the two germline ends. CDR3 residues: CASSVAGTNTDTQYF. CDR3 nucleotides: TGTGCCAGCAGCGTAGCAGGGACAAACACAGATACGCAGTATTTT.

This chain connects TRBV5-1 to TRBJ2-5; 14 bases match TRBD2. The length of the CDR3 is 17 residues. Germline loops: CDR1 SGHRS, CDR2 YFSETQ. J gave up 5 bases and V 3 bases, and 9 bases lay outside the gene matches. In DNA form, the CDR3 reads TGCGCCAGCAGCTGGATAGAGGGACTAGCGGGAGTGGAGACCCAGTACTTC. It codes for CASSWIEGLAGVETQYF.

This chain connects TRBV28 to TRBJ1-2; D perhaps matches TRBD1 (6 bases). The CDR3 is 13 amino acids. The V end lost 6 bases, the J end lost 4 bases, and 12 bases lay between the germline ends. The germline V gene has CDR1 MDHEN and CDR2 SYDVKM. The CDR3 DNA reads as TGTGCCAGCAGCCGCCAGGGGAGCTATGGCTACACCTTC. This codes for CASSRQGSYGYTF.

In this sample, this clone turned up once. The J gene is TRBJ2-3, the V gene TRBV4-1; a weak D match, TRBD2 (5 bases). The CDR3 length is 17 residues. The V end was cut by 3 bases, the J end by 6 bases, with 22 bases between. Germline-derived CDR1 and CDR2 are MGHRA and YSYEKL. The CDR3 reads CASSQDWGFSFADTQYF. The CDR3 DNA is TGCGCCAGCAGCCAGGACTGGGGTTTTTCTTTCGCGGATACGCAGTATTTT.

This chain connects TRBV28 to TRBJ1-1, with 8 bases matching TRBD1. CDR1 is MDHEN and CDR2 is SYDVKM in the germline V gene. Germline trimming cut 5 bases from V and 4 bases from J; bases unmatched to any gene: 6. CDR3 size: 14 residues. The CDR3 coding sequence is TGTGCCAGCAGTCTAATACAGGGGGGCACTGAAGCTTTCTTT. This gives the protein CASSLIQGGTEAFF. Combining the CDR3 with reference TRBV28 and TRBJ1-1 gives the whole variable domain DVKVTQSSRYLVKRTGEKVFLECVQDMDHENMFWYRQDPGLGLRLIYFSYDVKMKEKGDIPEGYSVSREKKERFSLILESASTNQTSMYLCASSLIQGGTEAFFGQGTRLTVV.

The chain employs TRBV10-3 and TRBJ2-1, with 8 bases fitting TRBD1. Looked up from germline, CDR1 is ENHRY and CDR2 is SYGVKD. The J segment lost 2 bases and the V segment lost 0 bases, leaving 3 bases of the junction unmatched. The CDR3 spans 16 residues. The CDR3 DNA is TGTGCCATCAGTGAGTCGGACAGGGCAGCCTACAATGAGCAGTTCTTC. Its translation: CAISESDRAAYNEQFF.

The rearrangement joins TRBV4-3 to TRBJ1-4; the match to TRBD1 covers 11 bases. The germline V gene encodes CDR1 LGHNA and CDR2 YSLEER. The CDR3 is 15 amino acids. V was clipped by 0 bases and J by 8 bases; unmatched bases: 2. This chain's CDR3 is CASSQEGTGGEKLFF. DNA of the CDR3: TGCGCCAGCAGCCAAGAAGGGACAGGGGGAGAAAAACTGTTTTTT.

This chain connects TRBV5-1 to TRBJ2-7, with 9 nucleotides matching TRBD1. Per germline, CDR1 SGHRS and CDR2 YFSETQ. The CDR3 is 14 amino acids. V lost 0 bases and J lost 6; bases outside the gene matches: 4. The CDR3 coding sequence is TGCGCCAGCAGCTTGGGTGGGACAGGGCCCGAGCAGTACTTC. Translated: CASSLGGTGPEQYF.

The chain couples TRBV25-1 to TRBJ2-3; D not resolved. Germline V lookup: CDR1 MGHDK, CDR2 SYGVNS. This CDR3 comprises 12 residues. The germline V and J ends were trimmed by 3 bases and 4 bases, with 5 bases remaining between them. CDR3 nucleotide sequence: TGTGCCAGCAGTGATTACGCAGATACGCAGTATTTT. Protein sequence: CASSDYADTQYF.